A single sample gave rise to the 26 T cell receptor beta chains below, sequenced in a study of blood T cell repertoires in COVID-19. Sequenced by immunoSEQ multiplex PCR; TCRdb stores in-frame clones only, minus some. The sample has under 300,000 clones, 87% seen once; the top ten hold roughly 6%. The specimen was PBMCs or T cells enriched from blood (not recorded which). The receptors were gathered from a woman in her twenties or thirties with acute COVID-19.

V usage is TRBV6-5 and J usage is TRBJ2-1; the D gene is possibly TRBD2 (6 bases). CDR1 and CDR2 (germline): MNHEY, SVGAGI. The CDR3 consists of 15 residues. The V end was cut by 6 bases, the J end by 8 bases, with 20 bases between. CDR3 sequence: CASRNGRGPLDEQFF. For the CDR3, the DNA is TGTGCCAGCAGGAATGGGCGGGGTCCGCTGGATGAGCAGTTCTTC.

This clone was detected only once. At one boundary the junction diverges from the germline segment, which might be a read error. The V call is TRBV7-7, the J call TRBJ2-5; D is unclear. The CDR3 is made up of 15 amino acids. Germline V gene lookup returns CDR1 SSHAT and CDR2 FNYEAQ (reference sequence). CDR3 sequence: CASSSVGGSAETQYF. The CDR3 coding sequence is TGTGCTAGCAGCTCCGTCGGTGGGTCAGCGGAGACCCAGTACTTC.

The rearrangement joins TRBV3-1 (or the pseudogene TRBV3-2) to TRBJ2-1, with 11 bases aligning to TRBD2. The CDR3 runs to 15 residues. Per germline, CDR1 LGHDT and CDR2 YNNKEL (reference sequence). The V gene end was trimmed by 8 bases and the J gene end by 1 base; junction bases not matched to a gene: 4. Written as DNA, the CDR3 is TGTGCCAGCTCCGGGACTAGCGGATCCTACAATGAGCAGTTCTTC. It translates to CASSGTSGSYNEQFF.

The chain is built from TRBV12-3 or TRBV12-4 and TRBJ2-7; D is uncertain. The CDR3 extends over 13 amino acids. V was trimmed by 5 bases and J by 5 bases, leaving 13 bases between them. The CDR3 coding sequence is TGTGCCAGCAGTAAGGAGAGGCTCGACGAGCAGTACTTC. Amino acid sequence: CASSKERLDEQYF.

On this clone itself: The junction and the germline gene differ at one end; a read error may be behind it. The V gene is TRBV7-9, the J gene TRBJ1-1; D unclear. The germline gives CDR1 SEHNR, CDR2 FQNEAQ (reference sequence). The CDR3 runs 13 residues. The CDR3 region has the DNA TGTGCCAGCAGCTTTCGACTCGTCGCTGAAGTTTTCTTT. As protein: CASSFRLVAEVFF.

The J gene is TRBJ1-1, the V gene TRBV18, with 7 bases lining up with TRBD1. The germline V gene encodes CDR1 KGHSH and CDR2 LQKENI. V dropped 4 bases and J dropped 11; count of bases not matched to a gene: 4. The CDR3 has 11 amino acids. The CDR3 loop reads CASSQDRVAFF. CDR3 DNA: TGTGCCAGCTCACAAGACAGGGTTGCTTTCTTT.

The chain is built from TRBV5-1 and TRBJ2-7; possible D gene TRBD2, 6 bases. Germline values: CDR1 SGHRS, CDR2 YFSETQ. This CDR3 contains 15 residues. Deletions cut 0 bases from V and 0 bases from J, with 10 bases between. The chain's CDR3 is CASSLGPGDSYEQYF. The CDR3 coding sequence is TGCGCCAGCAGCTTGGGACCGGGGGACTCCTACGAGCAGTACTTC.

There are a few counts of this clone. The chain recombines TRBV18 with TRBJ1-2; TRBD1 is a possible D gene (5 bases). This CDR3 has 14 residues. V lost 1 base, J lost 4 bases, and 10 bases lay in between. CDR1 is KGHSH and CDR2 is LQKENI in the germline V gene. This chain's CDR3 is CASSPLDNSYGYTF. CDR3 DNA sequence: TGTGCCAGCTCACCACTGGACAACTCCTATGGCTACACCTTC.

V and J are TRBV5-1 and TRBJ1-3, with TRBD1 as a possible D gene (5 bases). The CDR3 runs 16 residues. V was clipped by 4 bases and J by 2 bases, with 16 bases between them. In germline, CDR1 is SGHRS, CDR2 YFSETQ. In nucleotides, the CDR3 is TGCGCCAGCAGCCCGGACCCGGGGGTCACTGGAAACACCATATATTTT. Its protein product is CASSPDPGVTGNTIYF. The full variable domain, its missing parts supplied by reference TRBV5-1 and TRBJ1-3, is KAGVTQTPRYLIKTRGQQVTLSCSPISGHRSVSWYQQTPGQGLQFLFEYFSETQRNKGNFPGRFSGRQFSNSRSEMNVSTLELGDSALYLCASSPDPGVTGNTIYFGEGSWLTVV.

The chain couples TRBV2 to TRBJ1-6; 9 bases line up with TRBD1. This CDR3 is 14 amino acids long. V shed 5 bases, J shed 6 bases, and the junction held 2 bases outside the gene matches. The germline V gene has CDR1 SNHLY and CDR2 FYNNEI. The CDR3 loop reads CASSLDRGNSPLHF. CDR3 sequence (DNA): TGTGCCAGCAGTTTGGACAGGGGTAATTCACCCCTCCACTTT.

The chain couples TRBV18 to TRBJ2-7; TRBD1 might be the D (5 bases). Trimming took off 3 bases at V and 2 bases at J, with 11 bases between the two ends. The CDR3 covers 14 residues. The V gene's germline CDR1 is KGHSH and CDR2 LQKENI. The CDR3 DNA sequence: TGTGCCAGCTCACCGACAGAAATTGCCTACGAGCAGTACTTC. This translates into CASSPTEIAYEQYF.

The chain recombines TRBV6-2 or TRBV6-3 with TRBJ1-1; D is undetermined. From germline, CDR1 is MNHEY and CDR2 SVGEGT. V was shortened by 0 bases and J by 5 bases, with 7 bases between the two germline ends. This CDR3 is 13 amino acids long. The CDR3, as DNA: TGTGCCAGCAGTTACTCCGGAGGTACTGAAGCTTTCTTT. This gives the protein CASSYSGGTEAFF.

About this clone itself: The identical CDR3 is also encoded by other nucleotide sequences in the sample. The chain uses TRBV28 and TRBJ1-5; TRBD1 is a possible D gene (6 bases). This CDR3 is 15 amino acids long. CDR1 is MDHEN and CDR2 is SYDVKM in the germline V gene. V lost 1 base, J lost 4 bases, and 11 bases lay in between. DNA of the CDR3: TGTGCCAGCAGTTTATCTGGACAGCTAAATCAGCCCCAGCATTTT. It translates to CASSLSGQLNQPQHF.

The CDR3 loop reads CASKDGLRNSGNTIYF. The CDR3 coding sequence is TGTGCCAGCAAGGACGGACTCAGAAACTCTGGAAACACCATATATTTT. The rearrangement joins TRBV7-6 to TRBJ1-3; D is unclear. Looked up from germline, CDR1 is SGHVS and CDR2 is FNYEAQ. The V gene lost 7 bases and the J gene lost 0 bases, with 16 bases spanning the gap. The CDR3 is 16 residues long.

The CDR3 region has the DNA TGCAGCGTTGATCCGACCGGGACAGGAGGCAATGAGCAGTTCTTC. Amino acids: CSVDPTGTGGNEQFF. This chain connects TRBV29-1 to TRBJ2-1, with TRBD1 matching 8 bases. The CDR3 length is 15 residues. Germline V gene data show CDR1 as SQVTM and CDR2 as ANQGSEA. Trimming removed 3 bases from V and 6 bases from J; junction bases left unmatched: 10.

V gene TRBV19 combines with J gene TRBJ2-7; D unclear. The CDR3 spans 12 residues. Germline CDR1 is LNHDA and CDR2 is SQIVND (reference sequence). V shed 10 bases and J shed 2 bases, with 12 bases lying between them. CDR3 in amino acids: CATSTPTYEQYF. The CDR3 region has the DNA TGTGCCACCTCGACACCTACCTACGAGCAGTACTTC.

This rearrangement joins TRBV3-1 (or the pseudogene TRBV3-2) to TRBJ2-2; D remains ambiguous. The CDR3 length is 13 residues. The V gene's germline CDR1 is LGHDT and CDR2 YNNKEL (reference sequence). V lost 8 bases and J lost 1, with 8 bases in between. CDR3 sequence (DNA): TGTGCCAGCCAAGCCTTGAACACCGGGGAGCTGTTTTTT. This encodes CASQALNTGELFF.

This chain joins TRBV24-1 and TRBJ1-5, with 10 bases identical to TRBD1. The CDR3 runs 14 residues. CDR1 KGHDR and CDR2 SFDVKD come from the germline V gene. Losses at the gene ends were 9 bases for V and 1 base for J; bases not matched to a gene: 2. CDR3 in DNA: TGTGCCACCGGACAGGGGGTAAGCAATCAGCCCCAGCATTTT. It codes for CATGQGVSNQPQHF.

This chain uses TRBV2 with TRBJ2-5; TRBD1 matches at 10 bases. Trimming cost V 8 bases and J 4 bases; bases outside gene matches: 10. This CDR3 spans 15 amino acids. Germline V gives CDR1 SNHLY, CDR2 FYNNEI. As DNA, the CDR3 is TGTGCCAGCGCCCTCGACAGGGGGCGAAGAGAGACCCAGTACTTC. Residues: CASALDRGRRETQYF.

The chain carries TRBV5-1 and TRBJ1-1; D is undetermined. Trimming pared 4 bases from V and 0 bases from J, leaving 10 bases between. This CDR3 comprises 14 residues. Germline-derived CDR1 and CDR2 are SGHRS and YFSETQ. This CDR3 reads CASSPLGVNTEAFF. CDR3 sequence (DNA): TGCGCCAGCAGCCCCTTGGGCGTGAACACTGAAGCTTTCTTT.

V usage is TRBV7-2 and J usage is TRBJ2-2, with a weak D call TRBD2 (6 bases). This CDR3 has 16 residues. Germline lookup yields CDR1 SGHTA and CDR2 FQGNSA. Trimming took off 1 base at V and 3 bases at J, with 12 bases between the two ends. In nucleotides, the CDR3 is TGTGCCAGCAGCTTAGGGTTTAGCGGTTACACCGGGGAGCTGTTTTTT. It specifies CASSLGFSGYTGELFF.

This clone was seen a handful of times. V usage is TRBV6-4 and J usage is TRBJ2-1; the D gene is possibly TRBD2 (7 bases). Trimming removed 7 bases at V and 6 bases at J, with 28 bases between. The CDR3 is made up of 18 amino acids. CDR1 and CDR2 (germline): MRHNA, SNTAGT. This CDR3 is CASTNVTGSTSFRNEQFF. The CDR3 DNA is TGTGCCAGCACTAACGTAACAGGGTCGACTAGCTTCCGCAATGAGCAGTTCTTC.

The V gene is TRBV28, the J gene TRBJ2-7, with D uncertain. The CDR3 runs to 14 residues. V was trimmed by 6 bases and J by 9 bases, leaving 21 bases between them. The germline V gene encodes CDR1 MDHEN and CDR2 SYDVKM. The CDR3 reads CASSPEPGPPRQYF. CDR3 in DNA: TGTGCCAGCAGCCCCGAGCCCGGTCCCCCCCGGCAGTACTTC. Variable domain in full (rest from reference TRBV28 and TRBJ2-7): DVKVTQSSRYLVKRTGEKVFLECVQDMDHENMFWYRQDPGLGLRLIYFSYDVKMKEKGDIPEGYSVSREKKERFSLILESASTNQTSMYLCASSPEPGPPRQYFGPGTRLTVT.

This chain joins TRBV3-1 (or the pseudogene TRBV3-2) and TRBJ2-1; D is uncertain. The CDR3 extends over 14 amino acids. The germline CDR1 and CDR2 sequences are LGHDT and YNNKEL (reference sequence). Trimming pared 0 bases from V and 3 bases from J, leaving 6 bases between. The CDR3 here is CASSQDQVYNEQFF. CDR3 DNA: TGTGCCAGCAGCCAAGATCAGGTCTACAATGAGCAGTTCTTC.

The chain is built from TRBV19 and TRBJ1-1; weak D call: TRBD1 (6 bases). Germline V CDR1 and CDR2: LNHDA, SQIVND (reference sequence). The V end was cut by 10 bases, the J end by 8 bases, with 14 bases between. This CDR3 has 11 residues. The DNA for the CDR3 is TGTGCCACCGATCACAGGGCCGAAGCTTTCTTT. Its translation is CATDHRAEAFF.

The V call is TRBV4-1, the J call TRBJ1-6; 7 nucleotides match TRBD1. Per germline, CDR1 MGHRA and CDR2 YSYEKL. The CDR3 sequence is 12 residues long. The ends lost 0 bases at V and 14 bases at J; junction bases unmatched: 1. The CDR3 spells CASSQDGQALHF. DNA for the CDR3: TGCGCCAGCAGCCAAGACGGACAGGCCCTCCACTTT.